The 26 T cell receptor beta chains in this list originate from one sample, sequenced in a study of blood T cell repertoires in COVID-19. The assay was immunoSEQ multiplex PCR, and TCRdb's table has in-frame clones only and misses some. The sample includes about 220,000 clones, 86% of them seen just once. The material sequenced was PBMCs or T cells enriched from blood (not recorded which). The receptors were gathered from a middle-aged woman with acute COVID-19.

This rearrangement joins TRBV18 to TRBJ2-1; D might be TRBD1 (6 bases). The CDR3 totals 15 residues. Germline V CDR1 and CDR2: KGHSH, LQKENI. Trimming took 2 bases from V and 7 from J, leaving 15 bases between them. CDR3 sequence: CASSPADSLRNEQFF. As DNA, the CDR3 is TGTGCCAGCTCACCAGCGGACAGCCTCAGAAATGAGCAGTTCTTC.

The chain recombines TRBV6-1 with TRBJ2-7; the D is unclear. The germline V gene has CDR1 MNHNS and CDR2 SASEGT. V shed 3 bases and J shed 1 base, with 7 bases lying between them. The CDR3 consists of 13 residues. The CDR3 here is CASSDRKSYEQYF. The CDR3 DNA reads TGTGCCAGCAGTGACAGAAAATCCTACGAGCAGTACTTC.

The chain joins TRBV19 to TRBJ1-5, with a weak D call TRBD1 (6 bases). Trimming cost V 5 bases and J 6 bases, with 23 bases left between them. CDR3 length: 17 residues. CDR1 and CDR2 (germline): LNHDA, SQIVND (reference sequence). CDR3 residues: CASSSKDRMQEIQPQHF. As DNA, the CDR3 is TGTGCCAGTAGTTCAAAAGACAGGATGCAAGAAATTCAGCCCCAGCATTTT. Based on the CDR3 plus reference TRBV19 and TRBJ1-5, the full variable domain is DGGITQSPKYLFRKEGQNVTLSCEQNLNHDAMYWYRQDPGQGLRLIYYSQIVNDFQKGDIAEGYSVSREKKESFPLTVTSAQKNPTAFYLCASSSKDRMQEIQPQHFGDGTRLSIL.

The chain has TRBV6-2 or TRBV6-3 and TRBJ1-2; D might be TRBD1 (6 bases). This CDR3 spans 17 amino acids. The germline V and J ends were trimmed by 0 bases and 1 base, with 15 bases remaining between them. From germline, CDR1 is MNHEY and CDR2 SVGEGT. CDR3 DNA: TGTGCCAGCAGTTACTCGGCTTCCTTCAGGGGTAACTATGGCTACACCTTC. This gives the protein CASSYSASFRGNYGYTF.

The chain carries TRBV18 and TRBJ1-6; D is possibly TRBD1 (6 bases). Germline lookup yields CDR1 KGHSH and CDR2 LQKENI. The CDR3 spans 14 residues. Trimming removed 3 bases at V and 9 bases at J, with 12 bases between. The CDR3 DNA follows: TGTGCCAGCTCACCGGCCGGGACACTTTCACCCCTCCACTTT. Its protein product is CASSPAGTLSPLHF.

The rearrangement uses TRBV7-9 and TRBJ1-1, with D perhaps TRBD1 (6 bases). In germline, CDR1 is SEHNR, CDR2 FQNEAQ (reference sequence). The CDR3 is 14 amino acids. Trimming took off 7 bases at V and 1 base at J, with 13 bases between the two ends. The CDR3 region has the DNA TGTGCCAGCAACGAACAGGGTACGAACACTGAAGCTTTCTTT. It encodes CASNEQGTNTEAFF.

The CDR3 DNA sequence: TGTGCCAGCAGCCCCTTGGGAGGGGACAGGAATGAGCAGTTCTTC. Encoded protein: CASSPLGGDRNEQFF. This chain uses TRBV3-1 (or the pseudogene TRBV3-2) with TRBJ2-1; D is perhaps TRBD1 (8 bases). CDR3 length: 15 residues. CDR1 and CDR2 from the germline V gene are LGHDT and YNNKEL (reference sequence). The germline V and J ends were trimmed by 4 bases and 7 bases, with 17 bases remaining between them.

In DNA, the CDR3 is TGTGCCAGCAGTGGGAAGAGGAGGGGTCCCTACGAGCAGTACGTC. Protein: CASSGKRRGPYEQYV. The chain carries TRBV7-9 and TRBJ2-7, with D possibly matching TRBD2 (6 bases). V lost 6 bases to trimming and J lost 2 bases, with 17 bases between them. The CDR3 spans 15 residues. Germline V gene data show CDR1 as SEHNR and CDR2 as FQNEAQ (reference sequence).

The chain couples TRBV7-6 to TRBJ2-2, with 15 bases lining up with TRBD2. Germline V lookup: CDR1 SGHVS, CDR2 FNYEAQ. This CDR3 spans 21 amino acids. Trimming removed 5 bases from V and 5 bases from J; junction bases left unmatched: 18. Here the CDR3 reads CASSQPGLAGGHPFFTGELFF. CDR3 DNA: TGTGCCAGCAGCCAACCGGGACTAGCGGGGGGACATCCCTTTTTTACCGGGGAGCTGTTTTTT.

The genes are TRBV30 and TRBJ2-7; the D gene is possibly TRBD1 (6 bases). This CDR3 contains 13 residues. V was trimmed by 1 base and J by 5 bases, leaving 12 bases between them. From germline, CDR1 is GTSNPN and CDR2 SVGIG (reference sequence). DNA of the CDR3: TGTGCCTGGAGTGGGGCAGGGGAACACGAGCAGTACGTC. It translates to CAWSGAGEHEQYV.

The table lists this clone with a few counts. The V gene is TRBV7-2, the J gene TRBJ1-1; D gene unclear. CDR3 size: 13 residues. Germline V gives CDR1 SGHTA, CDR2 FQGNSA. V lost 8 bases, J lost 3 bases, and 13 bases lay in between. The CDR3: CASRLGYDTEAFF. For the CDR3, the DNA is TGTGCCAGCCGCCTCGGGTACGACACTGAAGCTTTCTTT.

CDR3 amino acids: CASSDSGALGANVLTF. The CDR3 DNA follows: TGTGCCAGCAGTGACTCTGGGGCGCTGGGGGCCAACGTCCTGACTTTC. This rearrangement joins TRBV6-4 to TRBJ2-6; tentative D call: TRBD1 (5 bases). Germline lookup yields CDR1 MRHNA and CDR2 SNTAGT. V lost 0 bases and J lost 4, with 10 bases in between. The CDR3 totals 16 residues.

J is TRBJ1-1 and V is TRBV6-4, with 7 bases fitting TRBD1. J gave up 4 bases and V 3 bases, and 2 bases lay outside the gene matches. Germline V gives CDR1 MRHNA, CDR2 SNTAGT. This CDR3 spans 13 amino acids. DNA for the CDR3: TGTGCCAGCAGTGAACGACAGGGCACTGAAGCTTTCTTT. Translated, it gives CASSERQGTEAFF.

V usage is TRBV2 and J usage is TRBJ1-6; perhaps TRBD1 as D (5 bases). The CDR3 length is 14 residues. Between the trimmed V and J ends, which lost 5 bases and 0 bases, there was a span of 5 bases. Germline V gene lookup returns CDR1 SNHLY and CDR2 FYNNEI. The CDR3 bases are TGTGCCAGCAGTAGGGGCTCCTATAATTCACCCCTCCACTTT. Its protein is CASSRGSYNSPLHF.

This clone has more than one count but fewer than ten. This chain links TRBV5-1 with TRBJ1-2; possible D gene TRBD1, 5 bases. Germline CDR1 SGHRS, CDR2 YFSETQ. Trimming took 0 bases from V and 3 from J, leaving 12 bases between them. This CDR3 spans 15 amino acids. The chain's CDR3 is CASSLVRGADYGYTF. As DNA, the CDR3 is TGCGCCAGCAGCTTGGTAAGGGGCGCGGACTATGGCTACACCTTC.

The chain carries TRBV6-5 and TRBJ1-1; D is unclear. Per the germline V gene, CDR1 is MNHEY and CDR2 is SVGAGI. The CDR3 consists of 13 residues. Deletions cut 6 bases from V and 1 base from J, with 9 bases between. The CDR3 sequence is CASRQSQNTEAFF. The CDR3 coding sequence is TGTGCCAGCAGACAGTCTCAGAACACTGAAGCTTTCTTT.

This chain joins TRBV19 and TRBJ1-5; 9 bases line up with TRBD1. Germline V CDR1 and CDR2: LNHDA, SQIVND (reference sequence). The CDR3 is made up of 16 amino acids. The V gene end was trimmed by 9 bases and the J gene end by 4 bases; junction bases not matched to a gene: 13. The chain's CDR3 is CASLQTQDRGNQPQHF. The DNA of the CDR3 is TGTGCCAGCCTACAGACCCAGGACAGGGGAAATCAGCCCCAGCATTTT.

The chain uses TRBV5-1 and TRBJ2-1; the match to TRBD2 covers 9 bases. V shed 7 bases, J shed 7 bases, and the junction held 9 bases outside the gene matches. From germline, CDR1 is SGHRS and CDR2 YFSETQ. There are 14 residues in the CDR3. Written as DNA, the CDR3 is TGCGCCAGCTCGGCGGGGGGGCCAGTTAATGAGCAGTTCTTC. It yields the protein CASSAGGPVNEQFF.

This chain uses TRBV7-9 with TRBJ1-1, with D uncertain. The CDR3 is 13 residues long. V dropped 7 bases and J dropped 3 bases, with 12 bases sitting between them. The germline gives CDR1 SEHNR, CDR2 FQNEAQ (reference sequence). The CDR3 DNA reads TGTGCCAGCATTAATGAGAGGGACACTGAAGCTTTCTTT. Amino acids: CASINERDTEAFF.

V and J are TRBV28 and TRBJ1-2; perhaps TRBD1 as D (6 bases). V dropped 6 bases and J dropped 10 bases, with 12 bases sitting between them. Germline CDR1 is MDHEN and CDR2 is SYDVKM. The CDR3 is 11 residues long. The chain's CDR3 is CASRNREYYTF. For the CDR3, the DNA is TGTGCCAGCAGGAACAGGGAATACTACACCTTC.

This clone was counted between two and nine times. The V and J genes are TRBV5-5 and TRBJ2-1, with TRBD2 matching 8 bases. In germline, CDR1 is SGHKS, CDR2 YYEKEE (reference sequence). This CDR3 is built from 15 residues. V was clipped by 2 bases and J by 6 bases; unmatched bases: 7. DNA for the CDR3: TGTGCCAGCAGCTTACCGGGACTAGAGGCCAATGAGCAGTTCTTC. This codes for CASSLPGLEANEQFF.

The chain employs TRBV10-3 and TRBJ1-3, with D possibly TRBD1 on 5 matching bases. V was shortened by 3 bases and J by 0 bases, with 21 bases between the two germline ends. The CDR3 loop spans 19 amino acids. Germline assignment: CDR1 ENHRY and CDR2 SYGVKD. CDR3 loop: CAISDLKGRTPSSGNTIYF. The CDR3 coding sequence is TGTGCCATCAGTGACCTAAAGGGGAGGACTCCAAGCTCTGGAAACACCATATATTTT.

The chain is built from TRBV5-1 and TRBJ2-3; 8 bases align to TRBD2. CDR1 is SGHRS and CDR2 is YFSETQ in the germline V gene. The CDR3 consists of 16 residues. The trim removed 7 bases at V and 2 bases at J, leaving 12 bases unmatched. CDR3 coding DNA: TGCGCCAGCGACGAATTTGGCGGGGGGTTCACAGATACGCAGTATTTT. It translates to CASDEFGGGFTDTQYF.

The V call is TRBV29-1, the J call TRBJ1-1; 9 bases agree with TRBD1. Unmatched junction bases numbered 8, after V lost 1 base and J lost 5 bases. Germline lookup yields CDR1 SQVTM and CDR2 ANQGSEA. The CDR3 consists of 15 residues. The CDR3 sequence is CSVEGGDREDTEAFF. CDR3 in DNA: TGCAGCGTTGAAGGTGGGGACAGGGAGGATACTGAAGCTTTCTTT.

This chain uses TRBV2 with TRBJ1-6; D unresolved. V was shortened by 4 bases and J by 0 bases, with 16 bases between the two germline ends. This CDR3 region has 18 residues. From germline, CDR1 is SNHLY and CDR2 FYNNEI. The CDR3 DNA sequence: TGTGCCAGCAGTGCCTCAGGAAAAGGAAGCTCCTATAATTCACCCCTCCACTTT. As protein: CASSASGKGSSYNSPLHF.

The J gene is TRBJ1-4, the V gene TRBV15; the D is unclear. Trimming pared 0 bases from V and 6 bases from J, leaving 5 bases between. The CDR3 has 13 amino acids. CDR1 and CDR2 (germline): LNHNV, YYDKDF (reference sequence). The CDR3 DNA is TGTGCCACCAGCAGAGATGGAGATGAAAAACTGTTTTTT. Encoded protein: CATSRDGDEKLFF.